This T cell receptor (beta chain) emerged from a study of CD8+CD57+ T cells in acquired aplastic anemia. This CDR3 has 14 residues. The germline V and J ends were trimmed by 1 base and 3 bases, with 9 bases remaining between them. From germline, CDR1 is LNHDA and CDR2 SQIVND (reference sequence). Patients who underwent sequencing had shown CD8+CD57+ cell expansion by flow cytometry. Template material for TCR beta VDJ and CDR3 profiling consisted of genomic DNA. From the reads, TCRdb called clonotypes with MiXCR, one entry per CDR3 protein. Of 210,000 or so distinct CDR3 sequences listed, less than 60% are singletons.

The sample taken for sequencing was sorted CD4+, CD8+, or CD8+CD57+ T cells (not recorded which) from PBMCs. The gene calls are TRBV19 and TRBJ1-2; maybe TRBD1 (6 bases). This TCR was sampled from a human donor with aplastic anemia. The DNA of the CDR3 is TGTGCCAGTAGTATAGTAGGGGGAGACTATGGCTACACCTTC. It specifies CASSIVGGDYGYTF.